These 30 T cell receptor beta chains were sequenced from one sample in a study of T cell changes during pregnancy in multiple sclerosis. Assay: immunoSEQ multiplex PCR; the TCRdb copy retains only in-frame clones and omits some. The repertoire includes tens of thousands of clones, around nine tenths of them detected once, and around 0.22% sits in the top ten. The sample was CD4+ T cells from peripheral blood mononuclear cells, taken before pregnancy. Receptor source: a female donor with multiple sclerosis, enrolled in a pregnancy study.

The chain couples TRBV10-3 to TRBJ2-3; 8 positions match TRBD2. In germline, CDR1 is ENHRY, CDR2 SYGVKD. The CDR3 totals 16 residues. V shed 0 bases and J 1 base; nucleotides not matched to a gene: 3. The CDR3: CAISESGGARTDTQYF. The CDR3 bases are TGTGCCATCAGTGAGTCCGGGGGGGCCCGCACAGATACGCAGTATTTT.

This chain joins TRBV9 and TRBJ1-3; 7 bases agree with TRBD1. The junction had 5 bases not matched to a gene; V was cut back by 3 bases and J by 2 bases. This CDR3 region has 15 residues. Germline CDR1 SGDLS, CDR2 YYNGEE. The CDR3 nucleotides are TGTGCCAGCAGCGGTGGGACAGCAGCTGGAAACACCATATATTTT. This gives the protein CASSGGTAAGNTIYF.

The V gene is TRBV5-4, the J gene TRBJ1-6; TRBD1 might be the D (6 bases). The V gene lost 1 base and the J gene lost 6 bases, with 8 bases spanning the gap. The germline gives CDR1 SGHNT, CDR2 YYREEE (reference sequence). This CDR3 has 14 amino acids. In DNA form, the CDR3 reads TGTGCCAGCAGCTTGAGGGGGACTAATTCACCCCTCCACTTT. The encoded protein is CASSLRGTNSPLHF.

The CDR3 nucleotides are TGTGCCAGCACCTCCCGGACAGGGTATCAGCCCCAGCATTTT. It is translated as CASTSRTGYQPQHF. This chain joins TRBV6-1 and TRBJ1-5; 8 bases map to TRBD1. The V gene's germline CDR1 is MNHNS and CDR2 SASEGT. Losses at the gene ends were 7 bases for V and 5 bases for J; bases not matched to a gene: 7. The CDR3 covers 14 residues.

The rearrangement uses TRBV28 and TRBJ2-7; D is possibly TRBD1 (6 bases). Trimming left V 8 bases short and J 1 base short, with 15 bases between. This CDR3 is 14 amino acids long. Per germline, CDR1 MDHEN and CDR2 SYDVKM. The CDR3 protein is CASRRAGDSYEQYF. In DNA, the CDR3 is TGTGCCAGCCGCAGAGCAGGGGATTCCTACGAGCAGTACTTC.

The V and J genes are TRBV28 and TRBJ2-1; 15 positions agree with TRBD2. Germline lookup yields CDR1 MDHEN and CDR2 SYDVKM. The CDR3 runs 16 residues. V lost 5 bases to trimming and J lost 3 bases; unmatched junction nucleotides: 2. CDR3: CASSGTSGRNYNEQFF. The CDR3 coding sequence is TGTGCCAGCAGTGGGACTAGCGGGAGGAACTACAATGAGCAGTTCTTC.

The V and J genes are TRBV9 and TRBJ2-3; the match to TRBD1 covers 8 bases. Germline values: CDR1 SGDLS, CDR2 YYNGEE. V was pared by 2 bases and J by 5 bases, with 7 bases of the junction left unmatched. The CDR3 is 15 amino acids. The CDR3 sequence: CASSVGDTGGDTQYF. CDR3 sequence (DNA): TGTGCCAGCAGCGTCGGGGACACAGGGGGAGATACGCAGTATTTT.

The gene calls are TRBV5-4 and TRBJ2-3; possible D gene TRBD1, 7 bases. The germline V gene has CDR1 SGHNT and CDR2 YYREEE (reference sequence). V shed 2 bases and J shed 5 bases, with 9 bases lying between them. The length of the CDR3 is 13 residues. This CDR3 is CASSFQGGDTQYF. The CDR3 DNA is TGTGCCAGCAGCTTCCAGGGGGGAGATACGCAGTATTTT.

The chain uses TRBV30 and TRBJ2-5, with 8 bases lining up with TRBD1. V shed 5 bases and J 5 bases; nucleotides not matched to a gene: 16. Germline CDR1 reads GTSNPN; CDR2 reads SVGIG (reference sequence). The CDR3 sequence is 16 residues long. As DNA, the CDR3 is TGTGCCTGGGCCTCTGTACAGGGGGTAGGAATGGAGACCCAGTACTTC. Translated, it gives CAWASVQGVGMETQYF.

V usage is TRBV2 and J usage is TRBJ2-5, with TRBD2 as a possible D gene (5 bases). CDR1 is SNHLY, CDR2 FYNNEI, per germline. The CDR3 has 14 amino acids. Trimming took 1 base from V and 7 from J, leaving 13 bases between them. The CDR3 DNA reads as TGTGCCAGCAGTGAAGTTGCGGGCCCTCGGACCCAGTACTTC. It translates to CASSEVAGPRTQYF.

The chain carries TRBV19 and TRBJ2-5, with TRBD2 identical over 15 bases. V trimming: 4 bases; J trimming: 4 bases; junction bases outside the gene matches: 7. Germline-derived CDR1 and CDR2 are LNHDA and SQIVND (reference sequence). The CDR3 totals 17 residues. The CDR3 here is CASSRGLAGGRGETQYF. The CDR3 DNA reads TGTGCCAGTAGTAGGGGACTAGCGGGAGGAAGGGGAGAGACCCAGTACTTC.

V usage is TRBV19 and J usage is TRBJ2-2, with TRBD1 identical over 7 bases. V shed 1 base, J shed 4 bases, and the junction held 0 bases outside the gene matches. Germline V gene data show CDR1 as LNHDA and CDR2 as SQIVND (reference sequence). The CDR3 totals 14 residues. DNA of the CDR3: TGTGCCAGTAGTATAGCAGGGGGCACCGGGGAGCTGTTTTTT. This gives the protein CASSIAGGTGELFF.

The chain couples TRBV5-1 to TRBJ1-4, with TRBD1 as a possible D gene (6 bases). Trimming removed 0 bases at V and 7 bases at J, with 13 bases between. CDR1 is SGHRS and CDR2 is YFSETQ in the germline V gene. CDR3 length equals 15 residues. The CDR3 reads CASSLAQGSGEKLFF. CDR3 DNA: TGCGCCAGCAGCTTGGCCCAGGGGTCGGGTGAAAAACTGTTTTTT.

This sequence joins TRBV6-5 and TRBJ1-3; 8 positions match TRBD1. CDR3 length equals 12 residues. Germline trimming cut 8 bases from V and 7 bases from J; bases unmatched to any gene: 4. Germline V gene lookup returns CDR1 MNHEY and CDR2 SVGAGI. The CDR3 DNA sequence: TGTGCCAGCCAGGGGGCCCCGAACACCATATATTTT. Translation gives CASQGAPNTIYF.

The rearrangement joins TRBV6-1 to TRBJ2-7, with D possibly TRBD1 on 6 matching bases. With 6 bases removed from V and 5 bases from J, the gap between germline ends came to 20 bases. The V gene's germline CDR1 is MNHNS and CDR2 SASEGT. The CDR3 spans 15 residues. DNA of the CDR3: TGTGCCAGCAGATATTTTTTACAGGGAACCAACGAGCAGTACTTC. Its translation: CASRYFLQGTNEQYF.

In this sample, this clone turned up once. The chain employs TRBV7-9 and TRBJ2-1; the D gene is possibly TRBD2 (5 bases). The V gene's germline CDR1 is SEHNR and CDR2 FQNEAQ (reference sequence). Trimming took off 2 bases at V and 12 bases at J, with 17 bases between the two ends. The CDR3 is 14 residues long. This CDR3 reads CASSLLEGLLGQFF. The CDR3 DNA follows: TGTGCCAGCAGCTTATTAGAGGGTCTTCTGGGGCAGTTCTTC.

The sample holds one count of this clone. V gene TRBV10-1 combines with J gene TRBJ1-1, with 9 bases identical to TRBD1. Germline V gene sequence: CDR1 WNHNN, CDR2 SYGVQD (reference sequence). The junction had 5 bases not matched to a gene; V was cut back by 6 bases and J by 3 bases. This CDR3 contains 14 residues. The DNA of the CDR3 is TGCGCCAGCAGCCGGGACAGGGTGGACACTGAAGCTTTCTTT. This gives the protein CASSRDRVDTEAFF.

The J gene is TRBJ1-2, the V gene TRBV4-1; no clear D. The CDR3 sequence is 15 residues long. From germline, CDR1 is MGHRA and CDR2 YSYEKL. V was clipped by 0 bases and J by 0 bases, with 8 bases between them. CDR3 region: CASSQEVTANYGYTF. The CDR3 DNA is TGCGCCAGCAGCCAAGAGGTCACAGCTAACTATGGCTACACCTTC.

The chain is built from TRBV7-8 and TRBJ1-5; D uncertain. V was clipped by 2 bases and J by 0 bases, with 11 bases between them. This CDR3 has 16 amino acids. The germline V gene encodes CDR1 SGHVS and CDR2 FQNEAQ. The CDR3 coding sequence is TGTGCCAGCAGCTTATCGGGAATCCTTAGCAATCAGCCCCAGCATTTT. Encoded protein: CASSLSGILSNQPQHF.

CDR3 residues: CASSPQGATGELFF. The CDR3 DNA sequence: TGTGCCAGCAGCCCCCAGGGGGCCACCGGGGAGCTGTTTTTT. V usage is TRBV5-4 and J usage is TRBJ2-2; 8 positions agree with TRBD1. Germline V gives CDR1 SGHNT, CDR2 YYREEE (reference sequence). V lost 4 bases and J lost 4; bases outside the gene matches: 3. CDR3 size: 14 residues.

The chain uses TRBV11-2 and TRBJ1-1, with D uncertain. With 6 bases removed from V and 3 bases from J, the gap between germline ends came to 8 bases. Per the germline V gene, CDR1 is SGHAT and CDR2 is FQNNGV. CDR3 size: 12 residues. The CDR3 loop reads CASSYQDTEAFF. CDR3 nucleotides: TGTGCCAGCAGTTACCAGGACACTGAAGCTTTCTTT.

The chain recombines TRBV29-1 with TRBJ2-3; TRBD1 aligns across 8 bases. This CDR3 region has 13 residues. J gave up 1 base and V 4 bases, and 1 base lay outside the gene matches. CDR1 SQVTM and CDR2 ANQGSEA come from the germline V gene. The chain's CDR3 is CSVATGGTDTQYF. The CDR3 coding sequence is TGCAGCGTTGCGACAGGGGGCACAGATACGCAGTATTTT.

V and J are TRBV5-1 and TRBJ1-1; D is possibly TRBD1 (5 bases). With 6 bases removed from V and 5 bases from J, the gap between germline ends came to 20 bases. The CDR3 covers 15 residues. CDR1 SGHRS and CDR2 YFSETQ come from the germline V gene. DNA for the CDR3: TGCGCCAGCACCGCAGAAGGGGCCCTGAGAACTGAAGCTTTCTTT. This codes for CASTAEGALRTEAFF.

Here the CDR3 reads CASTTRGEKLFF. The DNA for the CDR3 is TGTGCCAGTACCACCCGAGGTGAAAAACTGTTTTTT. The chain joins TRBV19 to TRBJ1-4; D is undetermined. The CDR3 totals 12 residues. Trimming took 7 bases from V and 7 from J, leaving 10 bases between them. Per the germline V gene, CDR1 is LNHDA and CDR2 is SQIVND (reference sequence).

The chain joins TRBV5-8 to TRBJ1-1; the D is unclear. The CDR3 runs 13 residues. Trimming removed 10 bases at V and 1 base at J, with 14 bases between. Germline loops: CDR1 SGHTS, CDR2 YDEGEE. CDR3 DNA sequence: TGTGCCGCCACGCCCCAGCGGAACACTGAAGCTTTCTTT. Protein product: CAATPQRNTEAFF.

This rearrangement joins TRBV2 to TRBJ2-6; a weak D match, TRBD1 (6 bases). From germline, CDR1 is SNHLY and CDR2 FYNNEI. Trimming took off 6 bases at V and 0 bases at J, with 12 bases between the two ends. The CDR3 contains 16 residues. The CDR3 region is CASSRGQSSGANVLTF. DNA of the CDR3: TGTGCCAGCAGCCGAGGACAGAGCTCTGGGGCCAACGTCCTGACTTTC.

CDR3 residues: CASRWQGDLGNQPQHF. The CDR3 DNA is TGTGCAAGTCGCTGGCAGGGCGACTTGGGGAATCAGCCCCAGCATTTT. The rearrangement uses TRBV12-2 and TRBJ1-5; whether TRBD1, the table's D call, matches the DNA was not checked. TRBV12-2 is noted as a pseudogene. The CDR3 loop spans 16 amino acids.

The rearrangement joins TRBV7-3 to TRBJ2-3; 9 bases are a match to TRBD2. Trimming removed 2 bases from V and 4 bases from J; junction bases left unmatched: 7. Germline CDR1 and CDR2: SGHTA and FQGTGA. The CDR3 runs to 16 residues. The chain's CDR3 is CASSLLAGVGPDTQYF. The CDR3 DNA sequence: TGTGCCAGCAGCTTATTAGCGGGAGTCGGGCCAGATACGCAGTATTTT.

This chain links TRBV4-1 with TRBJ2-3; 11 bases line up with TRBD1. The CDR3 is 15 residues long. With V trimmed by 4 bases and J by 6 bases, 6 bases remained unmatched. CDR1 is MGHRA, CDR2 YSYEKL, per germline. The CDR3 nucleotides read TGCGCCAGCAGCCCCGGACAGGGGGCTAGGGATACGCAGTATTTT. Protein product: CASSPGQGARDTQYF.

The CDR3 sequence is CASSLAPASGTEAFF. In DNA, the CDR3 is TGTGCCAGCAGCTTAGCGCCCGCGTCAGGGACTGAAGCTTTCTTT. This chain uses TRBV7-2 with TRBJ1-1; D perhaps matches TRBD1 (5 bases). V dropped 0 bases and J dropped 5 bases, with 13 bases sitting between them. CDR3 length equals 15 residues. Germline lookup yields CDR1 SGHTA and CDR2 FQGNSA.